Shown below are 17 T cell receptor beta chains from a single sample sequenced in a study of cytomegalovirus exposure and HLA in healthy donors. The PCR made use of 60 Vbeta and 13 Jbeta primers. TCRdb's table, derived via immunoSEQ multiplex PCR, lists solely in-frame clones and lacks some. The data show some 150,000 clones, approximately 87% seen once. Sequenced: PBMCs. Receptors were obtained from a man aged 35 to 55 in good health and CMV-seronegative.

CDR3 sequence (DNA): TGTGCCAGTAGTATAGACCCCTGGACAGGGACTAGCAATCAGCCCCAGCATTTT. Its protein is CASSIDPWTGTSNQPQHF. The chain employs TRBV19 and TRBJ1-5, with 8 positions matching TRBD1. There are 18 residues in the CDR3. V lost 0 bases to trimming and J lost 0 bases; unmatched junction nucleotides: 7. Germline CDR1 reads LNHDA; CDR2 reads SQIVND (reference sequence).

V is TRBV4-1 and J is TRBJ2-7; 7 bases match TRBD2. The germline V gene encodes CDR1 MGHRA and CDR2 YSYEKL. This CDR3 comprises 16 residues. V trimming: 0 bases; J trimming: 2 bases; junction bases outside the gene matches: 7. CDR3 region: CASSQDEGGLAYEQYF. The CDR3 nucleotides are TGCGCCAGCAGCCAAGATGAGGGAGGGTTGGCCTACGAGCAGTACTTC.

The chain combines TRBV7-6 with TRBJ1-2; weak D call: TRBD1 (6 bases). Trimming took off 5 bases at V and 4 bases at J, with 8 bases between the two ends. The germline gives CDR1 SGHVS, CDR2 FNYEAQ. The CDR3 is made up of 12 amino acids. This chain's CDR3 is CASSPQGYGYTF. The CDR3 DNA reads as TGTGCCAGCAGCCCACAGGGCTATGGCTACACCTTC.

The chain carries TRBV18 and TRBJ1-1, with D perhaps TRBD1 (6 bases). V was cut by 1 base and J by 0 bases, with 9 bases left in between. This CDR3 comprises 15 residues. Germline lookup yields CDR1 KGHSH and CDR2 LQKENI. The CDR3 protein is CASSPRTDMNTEAFF. The CDR3 nucleotides read TGTGCCAGCTCACCACGGACAGACATGAACACTGAAGCTTTCTTT.

This clone has a handful of counts. This chain joins TRBV7-2 and TRBJ1-2; a weak D match, TRBD1 (6 bases). CDR1 and CDR2 (germline): SGHTA, FQGNSA. This CDR3 has 14 residues. V shed 2 bases and J shed 7 bases, with 14 bases lying between them. CDR3 protein: CASSLTGGWGGYTF. DNA for the CDR3: TGTGCCAGCAGCTTAACGGGGGGCTGGGGTGGCTACACCTTC.

J is TRBJ2-3 and V is TRBV7-2, with 12 bases matching TRBD2. CDR3 length: 15 amino acids. Germline assignment: CDR1 SGHTA and CDR2 FQGNSA. V was clipped by 2 bases and J by 4 bases; unmatched bases: 1. In DNA, the CDR3 is TGTGCCAGCAGCTTACTAGCGGGGGGGCCAGATACGCAGTATTTT. Translation: CASSLLAGGPDTQYF.

The count of this clone is one. This chain links TRBV5-1 with TRBJ2-7; possibly TRBD2 for D (6 bases). V lost 1 base, J lost 0 bases, and 8 bases lay in between. The CDR3 is 14 amino acids. Per germline, CDR1 SGHRS and CDR2 YFSETQ. The CDR3 DNA sequence: TGCGCCAGCAGCTTGTCTAGCGTCTCCTACGAGCAGTACTTC. It translates to CASSLSSVSYEQYF.

This clone was observed once. The rearrangement uses TRBV4-1 and TRBJ2-1, with 10 positions matching TRBD2. The CDR3 extends over 16 amino acids. The germline V gene has CDR1 MGHRA and CDR2 YSYEKL. Trimming at V came to 3 bases and at J to 10 bases, leaving 12 bases not matched to a gene. The CDR3 DNA reads TGCGCCAGCAGCCAGACTACTAGCGGGATGGCGTGGGAGCAGTTCTTC. Translating it yields CASSQTTSGMAWEQFF.

The table lists this clone with a count of one. The rearrangement joins TRBV5-1 to TRBJ1-6; weak D call: TRBD1 (5 bases). Between the trimmed V and J ends, which lost 0 bases and 0 bases, there was a span of 16 bases. Germline CDR1 is SGHRS and CDR2 is YFSETQ. The CDR3 length is 19 residues. CDR3 amino acids: CASSLGPIQASSYNSPLHF. The CDR3 nucleotides read TGCGCCAGCAGCTTGGGACCCATACAGGCGAGCTCCTATAATTCACCCCTCCACTTT.

The chain recombines TRBV7-9 with TRBJ2-7; TRBD1 matches 7 bases. The ends lost 5 bases at V and 1 base at J; junction bases unmatched: 11. Germline V gene sequence: CDR1 SEHNR, CDR2 FQNEAQ (reference sequence). This CDR3 has 16 residues. The chain's CDR3 is CASSPRTGFFSYEQYF. The DNA for the CDR3 is TGTGCCAGCAGCCCTAGGACAGGTTTCTTTTCCTACGAGCAGTACTTC.

CDR3 region: CASAQGRLYEQYF. CDR3 DNA sequence: TGTGCCAGCGCCCAGGGTCGGCTGTACGAGCAGTACTTC. The chain is built from TRBV13 and TRBJ2-7; a possible D gene is TRBD1 (5 bases). The CDR3 is 13 amino acids. V lost 8 bases and J 4 bases, leaving 15 bases between the germline ends. Germline CDR1 and CDR2: PRHDT and FYEKMQ (reference sequence).

The V and J genes are TRBV4-3 and TRBJ2-6; TRBD1 aligns across 11 bases. The J segment lost 4 bases and the V segment lost 4 bases, leaving 9 bases of the junction unmatched. The CDR3 sequence is 18 residues long. The germline V gene encodes CDR1 LGHNA and CDR2 YSLEER. The CDR3 region has the DNA TGCGCCAGCAGCCGACTAGGACAGGGGGCTTCCGGGGCCAACGTCCTGACTTTC. It encodes CASSRLGQGASGANVLTF.

Written as DNA, the CDR3 is TGTGCCAGCAGTTTCCGACAGGGGAAGTTTCAGCCCCAGCATTTT. It is translated as CASSFRQGKFQPQHF. V gene TRBV27 combines with J gene TRBJ1-5; 8 bases are a match to TRBD1. Looked up from germline, CDR1 is MNHEY and CDR2 is SMNVEV (reference sequence). Trimming at V came to 3 bases and at J to 6 bases, leaving 7 bases not matched to a gene. The CDR3 contains 15 residues.

The chain carries TRBV6-5 and TRBJ2-5; the D gene is possibly TRBD1 (6 bases). The CDR3 has 16 residues. V was cut by 1 base and J by 5 bases, with 17 bases left in between. Germline V gene lookup returns CDR1 MNHEY and CDR2 SVGAGI. This CDR3 is CASSYWDISSGETQYF. The CDR3 DNA sequence: TGTGCCAGCAGTTACTGGGACATCTCGTCGGGGGAGACCCAGTACTTC.

A single count supports this clone. The chain employs TRBV7-9 and TRBJ1-4; no reliable D call. Trimming stripped 1 base from V and 8 bases from J, with 8 bases between. CDR1 SEHNR and CDR2 FQNEAQ come from the germline V gene (reference sequence). This CDR3 has 13 amino acids. CDR3 coding DNA: TGTGCCAGCAGCTTAGGTCACGAGGAAAAACTGTTTTTT. Its protein is CASSLGHEEKLFF.

V gene TRBV27 combines with J gene TRBJ2-3; 7 bases fit TRBD2. V shed 5 bases, J shed 0 bases, and the junction held 5 bases outside the gene matches. The CDR3 has 15 amino acids. CDR1 is MNHEY, CDR2 SMNVEV, per germline (reference sequence). The CDR3, as DNA: TGTGCCAGCAGTGAGGGGCGGGGGAGCACAGATACGCAGTATTTT. This encodes CASSEGRGSTDTQYF.

The chain joins TRBV7-9 to TRBJ2-2; 12 nucleotides match TRBD2. CDR1 is SEHNR and CDR2 is FQNEAQ in the germline V gene (reference sequence). J gave up 5 bases and V 5 bases, and 9 bases lay outside the gene matches. This CDR3 is built from 17 residues. CDR3 bases: TGTGCCAGCAGCGGACTAGCGGGGTCCTTGGGAACCGGGGAGCTGTTTTTT. Its protein is CASSGLAGSLGTGELFF.